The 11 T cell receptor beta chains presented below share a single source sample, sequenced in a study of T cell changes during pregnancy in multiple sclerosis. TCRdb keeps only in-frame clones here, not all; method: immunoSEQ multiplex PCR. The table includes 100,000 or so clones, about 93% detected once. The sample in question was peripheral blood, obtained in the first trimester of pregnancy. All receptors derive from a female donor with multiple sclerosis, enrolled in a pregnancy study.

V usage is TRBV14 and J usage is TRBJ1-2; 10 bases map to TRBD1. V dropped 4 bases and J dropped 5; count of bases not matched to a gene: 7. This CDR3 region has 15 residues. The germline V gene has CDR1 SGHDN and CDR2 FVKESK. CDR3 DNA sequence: TGTGCCAGCAGCCCCTGGGACAGGGGTGTTTATGGCTACACCTTC. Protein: CASSPWDRGVYGYTF.

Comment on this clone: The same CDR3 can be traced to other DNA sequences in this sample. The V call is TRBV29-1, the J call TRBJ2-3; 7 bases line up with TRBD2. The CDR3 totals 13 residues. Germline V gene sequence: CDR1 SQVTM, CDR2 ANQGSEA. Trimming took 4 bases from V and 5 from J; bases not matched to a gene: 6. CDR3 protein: CSVGAGEEDTQYF. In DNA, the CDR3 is TGCAGCGTTGGGGCGGGGGAGGAAGATACGCAGTATTTT.

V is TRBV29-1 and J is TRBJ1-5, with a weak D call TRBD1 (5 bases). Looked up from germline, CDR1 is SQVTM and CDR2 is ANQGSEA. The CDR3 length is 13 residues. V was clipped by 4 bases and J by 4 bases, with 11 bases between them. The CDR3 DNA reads TGCAGCGTTGGAGCAGGGTGGAATCAGCCCCAGCATTTT. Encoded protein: CSVGAGWNQPQHF.

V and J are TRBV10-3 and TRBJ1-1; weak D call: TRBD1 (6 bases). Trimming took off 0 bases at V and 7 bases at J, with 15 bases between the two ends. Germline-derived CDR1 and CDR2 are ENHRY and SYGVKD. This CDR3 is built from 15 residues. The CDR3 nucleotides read TGTGCCATCAGTGAGTCTCAGGGGAAAGTCGGTGAAGCTTTCTTT. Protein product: CAISESQGKVGEAFF.

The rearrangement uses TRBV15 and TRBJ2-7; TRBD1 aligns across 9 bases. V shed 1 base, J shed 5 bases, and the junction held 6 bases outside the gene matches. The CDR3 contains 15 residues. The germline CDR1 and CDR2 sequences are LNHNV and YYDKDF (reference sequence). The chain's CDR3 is CATSRGGTGGHEQYF. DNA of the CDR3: TGTGCCACCAGCAGAGGAGGAACAGGGGGCCACGAGCAGTACTTC.

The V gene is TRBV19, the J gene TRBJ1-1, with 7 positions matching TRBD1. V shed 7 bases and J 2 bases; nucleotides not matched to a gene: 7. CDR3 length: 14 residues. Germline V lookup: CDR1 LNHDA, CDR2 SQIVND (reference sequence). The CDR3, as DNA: TGTGCCAGTATGGGGGACAGCCGAAACACTGAAGCTTTCTTT. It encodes CASMGDSRNTEAFF. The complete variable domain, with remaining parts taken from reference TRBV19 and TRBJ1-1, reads DGGITQSPKYLFRKEGQNVTLSCEQNLNHDAMYWYRQDPGQGLRLIYYSQIVNDFQKGDIAEGYSVSREKKESFPLTVTSAQKNPTAFYLCASMGDSRNTEAFFGQGTRLTVV.

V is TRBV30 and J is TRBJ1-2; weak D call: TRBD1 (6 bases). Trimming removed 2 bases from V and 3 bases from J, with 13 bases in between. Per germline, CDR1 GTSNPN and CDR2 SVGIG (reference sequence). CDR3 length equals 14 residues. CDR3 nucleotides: TGTGCCTGGAGTTCCAGGGGTGGAGACTATGGCTACACCTTC. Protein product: CAWSSRGGDYGYTF.

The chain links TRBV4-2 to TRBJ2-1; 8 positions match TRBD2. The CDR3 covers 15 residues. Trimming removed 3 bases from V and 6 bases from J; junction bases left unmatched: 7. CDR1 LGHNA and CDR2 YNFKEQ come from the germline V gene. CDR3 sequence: CASSQDGGASNEQFF. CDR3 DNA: TGTGCCAGCAGCCAGGACGGGGGGGCTTCCAATGAGCAGTTCTTC.

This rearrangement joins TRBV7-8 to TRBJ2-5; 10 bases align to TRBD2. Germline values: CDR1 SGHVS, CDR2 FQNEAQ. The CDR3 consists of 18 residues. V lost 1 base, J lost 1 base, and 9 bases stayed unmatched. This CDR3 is CASSLVVAGGAAQETQYF. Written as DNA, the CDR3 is TGTGCCAGCAGCTTAGTTGTAGCGGGGGGAGCAGCCCAAGAGACCCAGTACTTC. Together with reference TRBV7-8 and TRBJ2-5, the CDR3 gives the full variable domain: GAGVSQSPRYKVAKRGQDVALRCDPISGHVSLFWYQQALGQGPEFLTYFQNEAQLDKSGLPSDRFFAERPEGSVSTLKIQRTQQEDSAVYLCASSLVVAGGAAQETQYFGPGTRLLVL.

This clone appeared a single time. Here the CDR3 reads CASSAGQGYGYTF. The CDR3 DNA reads TGTGCCAGCAGCGCGGGACAGGGTTATGGCTACACCTTC. The chain uses TRBV7-3 and TRBJ1-2; 9 nucleotides match TRBD1. Germline-derived CDR1 and CDR2 are SGHTA and FQGTGA. This CDR3 comprises 13 residues. Trimming removed 5 bases from V and 5 bases from J; junction bases left unmatched: 3.

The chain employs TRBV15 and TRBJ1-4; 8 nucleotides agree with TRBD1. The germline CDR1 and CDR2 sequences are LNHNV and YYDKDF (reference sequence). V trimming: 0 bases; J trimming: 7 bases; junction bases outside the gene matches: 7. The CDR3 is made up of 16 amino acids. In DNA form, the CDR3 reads TGTGCCACCAGCAGAGATCGGGCAGGGGGCTCTGAAAAACTGTTTTTT. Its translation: CATSRDRAGGSEKLFF.